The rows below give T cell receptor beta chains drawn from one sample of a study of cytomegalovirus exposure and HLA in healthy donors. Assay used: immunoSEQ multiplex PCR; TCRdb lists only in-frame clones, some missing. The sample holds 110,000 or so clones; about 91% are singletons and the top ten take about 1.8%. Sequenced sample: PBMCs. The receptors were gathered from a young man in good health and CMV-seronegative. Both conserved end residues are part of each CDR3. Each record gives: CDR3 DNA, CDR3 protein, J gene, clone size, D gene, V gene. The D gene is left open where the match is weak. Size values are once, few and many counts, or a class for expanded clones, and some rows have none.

CDR3nt: TGCGCCAGCAGCCAAGTGATCCGGGAGGTATCCTACGAGCAGTACTTC
CDR3aa: CASSQVIREVSYEQYF
j_gene: TRBJ2-7
abundance: -
d_gene: TRBD2
v_gene: TRBV4-1

CDR3nt: TGTGCCAGCAGCTGGGGCAGGGGGCGGGAGACCCAGTACTTC
CDR3aa: CASSWGRGRETQYF
j_gene: TRBJ2-5
abundance: -
d_gene: TRBD1
v_gene: TRBV7-6

CDR3nt: TGCGCCAGCAGCCGTGAAGGGGCAACTAATGAAAAACTGTTTTTT
CDR3aa: CASSREGATNEKLFF
j_gene: TRBJ1-4
abundance: -
d_gene: -
v_gene: TRBV4-3

CDR3nt: TGTGCCAGCAGTTGGGGGACAGGGGGCGATCAGCCCCAGCATTTT
CDR3aa: CASSWGTGGDQPQHF
j_gene: TRBJ1-5
abundance: -
d_gene: TRBD1
v_gene: TRBV6-6

CDR3nt: TGTGCCAGCAGCTTGTCACAGGAAAGCTACGAGCAGTACTTC
CDR3aa: CASSLSQESYEQYF
j_gene: TRBJ2-7
abundance: few
d_gene: -
v_gene: TRBV5-8

CDR3nt: TGTGCCAGCAGCTCGACTGATTACAATGAGCAGTTCTTC
CDR3aa: CASSSTDYNEQFF
j_gene: TRBJ2-1
abundance: -
d_gene: -
v_gene: TRBV11-3

CDR3nt: TGTGCCAGCAGGGTTACTAGCGGGAGTGACGAGCAGTACTTC
CDR3aa: CASRVTSGSDEQYF
j_gene: TRBJ2-7
abundance: -
d_gene: TRBD2
v_gene: TRBV6-6

CDR3nt: TGCGCCAGCAAGACCGACAGGGATCAGCCCCAGCATTTT
CDR3aa: CASKTDRDQPQHF
j_gene: TRBJ1-5
abundance: -
d_gene: TRBD1
v_gene: TRBV10-2

CDR3nt: TGCGCCAGCAGCCCCCGAGCCACCGGGGAGCTGTTTTTT
CDR3aa: CASSPRATGELFF
j_gene: TRBJ2-2
abundance: -
d_gene: -
v_gene: TRBV10-1

CDR3nt: TGTGCCAGCAGGGACTCCACAGGGGTGAACATTCAGTACTTC
CDR3aa: CASRDSTGVNIQYF
j_gene: TRBJ2-4
abundance: -
d_gene: TRBD1
v_gene: TRBV28

CDR3nt: TGTGCCAGCAGCGCGGACTGGGAGCAGTACTTC
CDR3aa: CASSADWEQYF
j_gene: TRBJ2-7
abundance: -
d_gene: -
v_gene: TRBV5-5

CDR3nt: TGTGCCAGCAGTTTACGCGTTTCTAGCGGGGGATCTATCTGGACCCAGTACTTC
CDR3aa: CASSLRVSSGGSIWTQYF
j_gene: TRBJ2-5
abundance: -
d_gene: TRBD2
v_gene: TRBV27

CDR3nt: TGTGCCAGCAGTTCGAGCCGAGGGACTAGCGGGAGAGGGGAGCTGTTTTTT
CDR3aa: CASSSSRGTSGRGELFF
j_gene: TRBJ2-2
abundance: -
d_gene: TRBD2
v_gene: TRBV28

CDR3nt: TGCGCCAGCAGCCAAGATCGCAGTAACTATGGCTACACCTTC
CDR3aa: CASSQDRSNYGYTF
j_gene: TRBJ1-2
abundance: -
d_gene: -
v_gene: TRBV4-3

CDR3nt: TGTGCCAGCAGCTTAACGACAGGGCCCACAGATACGCAGTATTTT
CDR3aa: CASSLTTGPTDTQYF
j_gene: TRBJ2-3
abundance: -
d_gene: TRBD1
v_gene: TRBV9

CDR3nt: TGTGCCAGCAGTGGAAGACTAGCGGGGAACGTAGATACGCAGTATTTT
CDR3aa: CASSGRLAGNVDTQYF
j_gene: TRBJ2-3
abundance: -
d_gene: TRBD2
v_gene: TRBV6-1

CDR3nt: TGTGCCATTGGAAACAAACAGGGCACCATGAACACTGAAGCTTTCTTT
CDR3aa: CAIGNKQGTMNTEAFF
j_gene: TRBJ1-1
abundance: few
d_gene: -
v_gene: TRBV10-3

CDR3nt: TGTGCCAGCACGCGAGGGACAGGAGCCTACGAGCAGTACTTC
CDR3aa: CASTRGTGAYEQYF
j_gene: TRBJ2-7
abundance: once
d_gene: TRBD1
v_gene: TRBV6-5

CDR3nt: TGTGCCAGCAGCGGCGGGTGGGGAGACGAGCAGTACTTC
CDR3aa: CASSGGWGDEQYF
j_gene: TRBJ2-7
abundance: -
d_gene: -
v_gene: TRBV7-7

CDR3nt: TGTGCCAGCAGCCAGGGGACAGGGGTCGGCTACACCTTC
CDR3aa: CASSQGTGVGYTF
j_gene: TRBJ1-2
abundance: -
d_gene: TRBD1
v_gene: TRBV6-1

CDR3nt: TGTGCCAGCAGTGAACAGGGGAACTATGGCTACACCTTC
CDR3aa: CASSEQGNYGYTF
j_gene: TRBJ1-2
abundance: few
d_gene: -
v_gene: TRBV2

CDR3nt: TGTGCCATCCGACAGGGGTTAGTCTATGGCTACACCTTC
CDR3aa: CAIRQGLVYGYTF
j_gene: TRBJ1-2
abundance: -
d_gene: TRBD1
v_gene: TRBV7-9

CDR3nt: TGTGCCAGCAGGCAGCAAGGGAGAACCTACGAGCAGTACTTC
CDR3aa: CASRQQGRTYEQYF
j_gene: TRBJ2-7
abundance: -
d_gene: -
v_gene: TRBV28

CDR3nt: TGTGCCAGCAGCGCGAGGAGTGGGAGCTCCTACAATGAGCAGTTCTTC
CDR3aa: CASSARSGSSYNEQFF
j_gene: TRBJ2-1
abundance: -
d_gene: -
v_gene: TRBV7-8

CDR3nt: TGTGCCAGCAGCTCACAGCGGGGAGAGGATACGCAGTATTTT
CDR3aa: CASSSQRGEDTQYF
j_gene: TRBJ2-3
abundance: -
d_gene: TRBD2
v_gene: TRBV5-4